The 20 T cell receptor beta chains below all came from one sample that was sequenced in a study of identifying expanded T cells in peripheral blood. TCRdb keeps only in-frame clones here, not all; method: immunoSEQ multiplex PCR. The table lists tens of thousands of clones, 89% of them singletons, with around 2.8% in the top ten. The sample consisted of blood. The source of these receptors is a person aged 18 to 75 in good health.

The chain joins TRBV5-5 to TRBJ2-2; possibly TRBD2 for D (5 bases). The CDR3 has 16 residues. V lost 1 base and J lost 3, with 13 bases in between. From germline, CDR1 is SGHKS and CDR2 YYEKEE (reference sequence). DNA of the CDR3: TGTGCCAGCAGCTTGAGAAGGATGGAGGACACCGGGGAGCTGTTTTTT. Translated, it gives CASSLRRMEDTGELFF.

The V call is TRBV4-3, the J call TRBJ1-2; possibly TRBD1 for D (6 bases). Germline V gives CDR1 LGHNA, CDR2 YSLEER. The V end was cut by 1 base, the J end by 9 bases, with 15 bases between. This CDR3 spans 14 amino acids. CDR3 sequence reads: CASSQGTGQSRYTF. The CDR3 DNA follows: TGCGCCAGCAGCCAAGGCACGGGACAAAGTCGCTACACCTTC.

The table lists this clone with a count of one. The chain has TRBV7-2 and TRBJ2-7, with 7 bases that match TRBD2. This CDR3 has 15 residues. CDR1 is SGHTA and CDR2 is FQGNSA in the germline V gene. The V segment lost 1 base and the J segment 5 bases; nucleotides outside the gene matches: 8. The CDR3 protein is CASSLVRSSGNEQYF. For the CDR3, the DNA is TGTGCCAGCAGCTTAGTACGGTCCAGCGGGAACGAGCAGTACTTC.

CDR3 coding DNA: TGTGCCAACTCCGAGGGGGCTAGGGCTGGAAACACCATATATTTT. It codes for CANSEGARAGNTIYF. The chain couples TRBV9 to TRBJ1-3; 7 bases align to TRBD1. J gave up 2 bases and V 9 bases, and 11 bases lay outside the gene matches. Looked up from germline, CDR1 is SGDLS and CDR2 is YYNGEE. The CDR3 covers 15 residues.

This rearrangement joins TRBV2 to TRBJ2-2; TRBD1 aligns across 9 bases. Losses at the gene ends were 6 bases for V and 3 bases for J; bases not matched to a gene: 2. This CDR3 has 14 amino acids. Germline V CDR1 and CDR2: SNHLY, FYNNEI. The CDR3 region has the DNA TGTGCCAGCAGGGGACAGGGTTACACCGGGGAGCTGTTTTTT. It is translated as CASRGQGYTGELFF.

V and J are TRBV7-9 and TRBJ2-7; 8 nucleotides agree with TRBD1. J gave up 7 bases and V 5 bases, and 13 bases lay outside the gene matches. The CDR3 is 15 amino acids. The V gene's germline CDR1 is SEHNR and CDR2 FQNEAQ (reference sequence). CDR3 protein: CASSTRSGGPSEQYF. The CDR3 DNA reads as TGTGCCAGCAGCACAAGGTCAGGGGGCCCCTCGGAGCAGTACTTC.

The chain recombines TRBV9 with TRBJ1-3; TRBD1 is a possible D gene (5 bases). V lost 0 bases, J lost 0 bases, and 7 bases lay in between. CDR3 length equals 15 residues. In germline, CDR1 is SGDLS, CDR2 YYNGEE. The CDR3 here is CASSVGQNSGNTIYF. As DNA, the CDR3 is TGTGCCAGCAGCGTAGGACAGAACTCTGGAAACACCATATATTTT.

The V call is TRBV11-2, the J call TRBJ1-2; no definite D call. Trimming shortened V by 5 bases and J by 1 base, and 11 bases separated the two germline ends. Germline lookup yields CDR1 SGHAT and CDR2 FQNNGV. There are 14 residues in the CDR3. In nucleotides, the CDR3 is TGTGCCAGCAGCCCCTGGTCCAGTAACTATGGCTACACCTTC. Its protein product is CASSPWSSNYGYTF.

The rearrangement joins TRBV7-2 to TRBJ2-2; D possibly uses TRBD1 or TRBD2 (6 bases each). Germline V gene data show CDR1 as SGHTA and CDR2 as FQGNSA. The CDR3 runs to 14 residues. V was pared by 1 base and J by 8 bases, with 11 bases between. CDR3 DNA: TGTGCCAGCAGCTTAGTTCCGGGGGCAGGGGAGCTGTTTTTT. It codes for CASSLVPGAGELFF.

The chain combines TRBV15 with TRBJ2-5; possibly TRBD2 for D (6 bases). The tail of the sequence fits TRBJ2-7 better, so the J call may be wrong. From germline, CDR1 is LNHNV and CDR2 YYDKDF (reference sequence). The CDR3 has 14 residues. CDR3 DNA sequence: TGTGCCACCAGAAGGGGCGGGGACGCCTACGAGCAGTACTTC. It is translated as CATRRGGDAYEQYF.

The rearrangement links TRBV10-3 to TRBJ2-3, with a weak D call TRBD1 (6 bases). The CDR3 spans 15 residues. Germline assignment: CDR1 ENHRY and CDR2 SYGVKD. V was clipped by 6 bases and J by 4 bases, with 17 bases between them. CDR3 sequence reads: CAISRDLGGSDTQYF. DNA of the CDR3: TGTGCCATCAGCAGAGACCTTGGGGGCTCAGATACGCAGTATTTT.

V gene TRBV7-2 combines with J gene TRBJ2-7, with D possibly matching TRBD2 (6 bases). Trimming cost V 3 bases and J 3 bases, with 9 bases left between them. The CDR3 is 13 amino acids. Germline-derived CDR1 and CDR2 are SGHTA and FQGNSA. The CDR3 bases are TGTGCCAGCAGCTTGGCGGGACTCTACGAGCAGTACTTC. Its translation is CASSLAGLYEQYF.

This clone was detected only once. At one of its ends the junction is not consistent with the germline gene, which may arise from a read error. The chain links TRBV7-8 to TRBJ1-5; 7 positions agree with TRBD1. Germline V gene lookup returns CDR1 SGHVS and CDR2 FQNEAQ. This CDR3 is built from 13 residues. The CDR3 coding sequence is TGTGCCAGCAGTTTAGACAGGGATCAGCCCCAGCATTTT. It is translated as CASSLDRDQPQHF.

The chain joins TRBV4-3 to TRBJ2-2, with D unresolved. V lost 1 base to trimming and J lost 0 bases, with 9 bases between them. In germline, CDR1 is LGHNA, CDR2 YSLEER. This CDR3 contains 16 residues. CDR3 residues: CASSQGLGSNTGELFF. The CDR3 DNA sequence: TGCGCCAGCAGCCAAGGTCTGGGGTCGAACACCGGGGAGCTGTTTTTT.

V is TRBV7-8 and J is TRBJ1-5, with D uncertain. The CDR3 loop spans 12 amino acids. Trimming removed 1 base from V and 6 bases from J, with 4 bases in between. Germline V CDR1 and CDR2: SGHVS, FQNEAQ. The CDR3 bases are TGTGCCAGCAGCTTAGTTGGTCAGCCCCAGCATTTT. Protein: CASSLVGQPQHF.

The chain uses TRBV19 and TRBJ2-3; 8 bases align to TRBD2. The trim removed 6 bases at V and 6 bases at J, leaving 11 bases unmatched. The CDR3 is 15 amino acids. Germline loops: CDR1 LNHDA, CDR2 SQIVND (reference sequence). CDR3 sequence reads: CASRDLAGRADTQYF. The CDR3 DNA is TGTGCCAGTAGGGACTTAGCGGGAAGAGCGGATACGCAGTATTTT.

The chain carries TRBV5-1 and TRBJ2-3; 15 bases are shared with TRBD2. With V trimmed by 4 bases and J by 6 bases, 3 bases remained unmatched. The CDR3 loop spans 15 amino acids. Germline V CDR1 and CDR2: SGHRS, YFSETQ. This CDR3 reads CASSPGTSGGDTQYF. The CDR3 nucleotides read TGCGCCAGCAGCCCCGGGACTAGCGGGGGGGATACGCAGTATTTT.

The rearrangement uses TRBV9 and TRBJ2-1; D is uncertain. Germline V CDR1 and CDR2: SGDLS, YYNGEE. Trimming took 0 bases from V and 6 from J, leaving 7 bases between them. The CDR3 consists of 13 residues. For the CDR3, the DNA is TGTGCCAGCAGCGTAGGGGTGGGCAATGAGCAGTTCTTC. As protein: CASSVGVGNEQFF.

V usage is TRBV7-2 and J usage is TRBJ2-7; 8 bases match TRBD2. Trimming cost V 1 base and J 5 bases; bases outside gene matches: 10. The CDR3 runs 16 residues. Per germline, CDR1 SGHTA and CDR2 FQGNSA. The CDR3 DNA reads as TGTGCCAGCAGCTTAGATTCGGGGGGGCGATTTAACGAGCAGTACTTC. This sequence encodes CASSLDSGGRFNEQYF.

This sequence joins TRBV19 and TRBJ2-7; D not certain. CDR1 is LNHDA, CDR2 SQIVND, per germline (reference sequence). Trimming took 5 bases from V and 2 from J, leaving 10 bases between them. The CDR3 length is 13 residues. This CDR3 is CASSQRNTYEQYF. CDR3 DNA: TGTGCCAGTAGTCAACGAAACACCTACGAGCAGTACTTC.